This T cell receptor (beta chain) was sequenced in a study of T cell clonotyping in hematopoietic cell transplantation. Whole-study context: Cytoreduction preceded collection of pretransplant recipient samples. Study results and caveats: Few recipient clonotypes overlapped donors; over 95% were de novo at given depth. Recipient TCR diversity dropped after transplant; expanded clonotypes rose from day 30 to 180.

Time point reported: recipient sample about 28 days before transplant, after cytoreduction. TCRdb's table, derived via immunoSEQ multiplex PCR, lists solely in-frame clones and lacks some. This repertoire shows tens of thousands of clones, around 84% found once; its top ten account for roughly 4.8%. This clone has a single count. No antigen is known for it. Material: peripheral blood mononuclear cells, obtained before stem cell transplant. This receptor was obtained from a man aged 55 to 70 with myelodysplastic syndrome. Some clones in this sample may be carry-over from other donors' samples.

Here the CDR3 reads CASSPTVLGGANLHF. As DNA, the CDR3 is TGTGCCAGCAGCCCCACAGTTCTGGGCGGGGCGAACCTCCACTTT. J is TRBJ1-6 and V is TRBV9, with D possibly TRBD1 on 5 matching bases. The germline gives CDR1 SGDLS, CDR2 YYNGEE. The CDR3 spans 15 residues. V lost 4 bases, J lost 15 bases, and 23 bases lay in between.